Listed below are T cell receptor beta chains from one sample, sequenced in a study of blood T cells in healthy people across ages. One entry per CDR3 protein, called by TCRdb with MiXCR from the 5' RACE reads. The sample has roughly 1.7 million distinct CDR3 sequences, about 31% seen once. What was sequenced was blood. The receptors originated from a woman aged 30 to 39 in good health. CDR3s include the opening cysteine and the closing phenylalanine or tryptophan. A D gene is named only where the DNA matches it firmly. Rows give clone size only sometimes, using once, few, many, or a class for an expanded clone.

j_call d_call clone_size v_call cdr3_nt cdr3_aa
TRBJ2-3 . . TRBV7-9 TGTGCCAGCAGCCTCTCTGTGACCACAGATACGCAGTATTTT CASSLSVTTDTQYF
TRBJ2-3 TRBD2 . TRBV30 TGTGCCTGGAGTCCAGGGACTAGCGGCACAGATACGCAGTATTTT CAWSPGTSGTDTQYF
TRBJ2-1 . . TRBV12-3/TRBV12-4 TGTGCCAGCAGTTTTTATGGCGGACCGAGCTCCTACAATGAGCAGTTCTTC CASSFYGGPSSYNEQFF
TRBJ1-5 TRBD1 few TRBV7-8 TGTGCCAGCAGCTTAGAGACAGGGCTCAATCAGCCCCAGCATTTT CASSLETGLNQPQHF
TRBJ2-4 . . TRBV5-1 TGCGCCAGCAGCTTGGAAGGGGGGCTAAACATTCAGTACTTC CASSLEGGLNIQYF
TRBJ1-2 TRBD1 few TRBV11-3 TGTGCCAGCAGCTTCCCGATGGGGGGAACAGGGGCAAGAAACTATGGCTACACCTTC CASSFPMGGTGARNYGYTF
TRBJ2-1 . . TRBV27 TGTGCCAGCGGGTTTATCAATGAGCAGTTCTTC CASGFINEQFF
TRBJ2-7 TRBD2 . TRBV6-1 TGTGCCAGCACTACGAGCGGGGGGGCCTACGAGCAGTACTTC CASTTSGGAYEQYF
TRBJ2-3 TRBD2 . TRBV2 TGTGCCAGCAGTGAGACTAGCGGGAGAGGGTTTGGTACGCAGTATTTT CASSETSGRGFGTQYF
TRBJ2-5 TRBD2 few TRBV5-1 TGCGCCAGCAGCTGGGCGACTAGCAGCGAGACCCAGTACTTC CASSWATSSETQYF
TRBJ2-7 TRBD1 many TRBV4-1 TGCGCCAGCAGCCCCCGCGGACAGGGAGCCTACGAGCAGTACTTC CASSPRGQGAYEQYF
TRBJ2-2 . . TRBV20-1 TGCAGTGCTACCGTAAGACGGAACACCGGGGAGCTGTTTTTT CSATVRRNTGELFF
TRBJ1-2 TRBD1 few TRBV6-2/TRBV6-3 TGTGCCAGCAGATACACCGGGACAGAGTATGGCTACACCTTC CASRYTGTEYGYTF
TRBJ2-1 TRBD2 . TRBV24-1 TGTGCCACCAGTGATTTGACTAGCGGCACCAATGAGCAGTTCTTC CATSDLTSGTNEQFF
TRBJ2-1 TRBD2 many TRBV12-3/TRBV12-4 TGTGCCAGCCGTTCGGGGCGGGGGTCCTACAATGAGCAGTTCTTC CASRSGRGSYNEQFF
TRBJ2-7 . . TRBV25-1 TGTGCCAGCAGTGAATATATTCCGGGCTCGGGGTCCTACGAGCAGTACTTC CASSEYIPGSGSYEQYF